These T cell receptor beta chains were read from a single sample in a study of control samples from healthy donors and cancer patients. Clones were read by immunoSEQ multiplex PCR, and TCRdb kept only the in-frame ones, dropping some. This table holds some 130,000 clones, about 90% found once. The sample was blood. Receptors originate from a woman aged 45-60 years in good health. Each CDR3 is given without its conserved first and last residue. A clone size is listed for some rows: how often the clone was seen (once, few, many), or a class if it is expanded.

v_gene,len,j_gene,abundance,CDR3aa
TRBV10-2,13,TRBJ1-5,NA,ASSESRGGNQPQH
TRBV15,9,TRBJ2-3,NA,ATSSTDTQY
TRBV5-1,13,TRBJ1-1,once,ASSLGYRGTTEAF
TRBV15,12,TRBJ1-3,NA,ATRPQNLESTIY
TRBV5-1,13,TRBJ2-1,NA,ASSVTGTGLGEQF
TRBV21-1,15,TRBJ1-2,NA,ASSPTTRTGTGDGYT
TRBV30,11,TRBJ1-4,NA,AWTGTTNEKLF
TRBV5-1,11,TRBJ2-2,NA,ASSLARAGELF
TRBV12-3/TRBV12-4,11,TRBJ1-2,NA,ASSARGGDGYT
TRBV19,10,TRBJ1-2,NA,ASSIRGYGYT
TRBV19,10,TRBJ2-1,once,ASSISVNEQF
TRBV11-3,13,TRBJ2-3,NA,ASSPTSGGTDTQY
TRBV6-5,10,TRBJ1-1,few,ASEGQNTEAF
TRBV19,11,TRBJ2-1,NA,ASSIDLNNEQF
TRBV5-1,13,TRBJ2-3,NA,ASSSGTGWVDTQY
TRBV4-1,13,TRBJ2-2,NA,ASNLRAEGGGELF
TRBV4-2,14,TRBJ2-5,NA,ASSPAGRQNQETQY
TRBV6-4,13,TRBJ2-6,NA,ASSPGNSGANVLT
TRBV18,11,TRBJ1-2,NA,ASSPGSPGGYT
TRBV3-1/TRBV3-2,11,TRBJ1-1,NA,ASSPRPNGEAF
TRBV5-1,13,TRBJ2-1,few,ASSAGTSPWYEQF
TRBV5-6,10,TRBJ2-2,NA,ASSPLAGELF
TRBV7-2,12,TRBJ2-7,NA,ASSLGDRSYEQY
TRBV12-3/TRBV12-4,11,TRBJ1-2,NA,ASSPATVGGYT
TRBV5-4,10,TRBJ2-2,NA,ASISGSGELF
TRBV5-1,14,TRBJ2-7,NA,ASSPVAGGPSYEQY
TRBV18,12,TRBJ2-5,NA,ASSKAGGSETQY
TRBV7-8,17,TRBJ2-1,NA,ASSYPSSGDLSSYNEQF
TRBV2,10,TRBJ2-1,few,ASSGQYNEQF
TRBV6-2/TRBV6-3,14,TRBJ2-6,NA,ASSNSGASGANVLT
TRBV5-5,13,TRBJ2-1,NA,ASSLREGSYNEQF
TRBV24-1,14,TRBJ2-3,NA,ATSDPGGSTTDTQY
TRBV7-9,14,TRBJ2-5,NA,ASSFRGDGIPETQY
TRBV5-5,12,TRBJ1-5,NA,ASSERGGNQPQH
TRBV5-1,12,TRBJ2-6,NA,ASRPGSGANVLT
TRBV9,10,TRBJ2-1,NA,ASSVGFNEQF
TRBV29-1,11,TRBJ1-2,NA,SADSQRGYGYT
TRBV12-3/TRBV12-4,10,TRBJ2-7,NA,ASSFPGSEQY
TRBV6-5,9,TRBJ2-7,NA,ASSYSGTSY
TRBV6-5,11,TRBJ2-2,NA,ATMFGQTGELF
TRBV5-4,11,TRBJ1-2,NA,ASSLVGGDGYT
TRBV6-4,13,TRBJ2-3,few,ASSVLAGDTDTQY